One and the same sample provided the 32 T cell receptor beta chains below, sequenced in a study of blood T cell repertoires in COVID-19. Assay used: immunoSEQ multiplex PCR; TCRdb lists only in-frame clones, some missing. Of 85,000 to 130,000 clones detected, around four fifths appear once; the ten largest clones hold about 4.8%. The source material was peripheral blood. The receptor set was obtained from a man aged 60 to 69 with acute or convalescent COVID-19.

The rearrangement links TRBV19 to TRBJ1-6; D might be TRBD1 (5 bases). This CDR3 has 13 residues. Germline values: CDR1 LNHDA, CDR2 SQIVND (reference sequence). Trimming left V 7 bases short and J 9 bases short, with 13 bases between. The CDR3 bases are TGTGCCAGTAATCAGGGTAGTGGTTCACCCCTCCACTTT. Translating gives CASNQGSGSPLHF.

The V call is TRBV5-1, the J call TRBJ2-3; maybe TRBD2 (6 bases). This CDR3 has 14 amino acids. Germline V lookup: CDR1 SGHRS, CDR2 YFSETQ. V was trimmed by 6 bases and J by 5 bases, leaving 16 bases between them. The CDR3 protein is CASTPGEMLDTQYF. The DNA of the CDR3 is TGCGCCAGCACCCCGGGGGAGATGTTAGATACGCAGTATTTT.

This clone was counted a few times. The rearrangement joins TRBV30 to TRBJ1-6, with TRBD1 identical over 11 bases. V gave up 6 bases and J gave up 14 bases; unmatched junction bases: 18. The CDR3 sequence is 16 residues long. The germline V gene has CDR1 GTSNPN and CDR2 SVGIG (reference sequence). CDR3 in amino acids: CACPGGTGGLGRTLHF. CDR3 DNA: TGTGCCTGCCCAGGGGGGACAGGGGGACTGGGGCGTACCCTCCACTTT. Full variable domain (remainder filled in from reference TRBV30 and TRBJ1-6): SQTIHQWPATLVQPVGSPLSLECTVEGTSNPNLYWYRQAAGRGLQLLFYSVGIGQISSEVPQNLSASRPQDRQFILSSKKLLLSDSGFYLCACPGGTGGLGRTLHFGNGTRLTVT.

This rearrangement joins TRBV5-1 to TRBJ1-2; tentative D call: TRBD1 (6 bases). The germline V gene has CDR1 SGHRS and CDR2 YFSETQ. The length of the CDR3 is 16 residues. The V and J ends lost 0 bases and 0 bases respectively, with 12 bases between them. CDR3 in amino acids: CASSLVPTGANYGYTF. In DNA form, the CDR3 reads TGCGCCAGCAGCTTGGTACCGACAGGAGCTAACTATGGCTACACCTTC.

The rearrangement links TRBV28 to TRBJ2-7, with a tentative D call TRBD2 (6 bases). The V end was cut by 2 bases, the J end by 4 bases, with 12 bases between. The CDR3 consists of 14 residues. Germline assignment: CDR1 MDHEN and CDR2 SYDVKM. CDR3 nucleotide sequence: TGTGCCAGCAGTTTAGGGCGACTAGTTTACGAGCAGTACTTC. This gives the protein CASSLGRLVYEQYF.

This clone was found a few times. Other DNA sequences in the same sample also yield this CDR3. The V and J genes are TRBV29-1 and TRBJ1-1; TRBD1 matches 7 bases. The V gene's germline CDR1 is SQVTM and CDR2 ANQGSEA. The ends lost 0 bases at V and 1 base at J; junction bases unmatched: 2. The CDR3 totals 14 residues. The CDR3 loop is CSVEERQGNTEAFF. The CDR3 DNA reads TGCAGCGTTGAAGAGAGACAGGGGAACACTGAAGCTTTCTTT.

For the CDR3, the DNA is TGTGCCAGCACCGGACAGGGGTATGGCTACACCTTC. Translated: CASTGQGYGYTF. The genes are TRBV6-6 and TRBJ1-2; TRBD1 matches at 9 bases. This CDR3 region has 12 residues. In germline, CDR1 is MNHNY, CDR2 SVGAGI (reference sequence). Losses at the gene ends were 7 bases for V and 5 bases for J; bases not matched to a gene: 2.

This chain uses TRBV6-5 with TRBJ1-5; 9 nucleotides align to TRBD1. With V trimmed by 6 bases and J by 6 bases, 3 bases remained unmatched. The CDR3 consists of 13 residues. The germline V gene has CDR1 MNHEY and CDR2 SVGAGI. The CDR3 spells CASSGTGSQPQHF. In DNA form, the CDR3 reads TGTGCCAGCAGCGGGACAGGGAGTCAGCCCCAGCATTTT.

V usage is TRBV5-1 and J usage is TRBJ1-1, with TRBD1 matching 7 bases. Germline V gene lookup returns CDR1 SGHRS and CDR2 YFSETQ. With V trimmed by 0 bases and J by 0 bases, 8 bases remained unmatched. CDR3 length: 17 amino acids. CDR3 bases: TGCGCCAGCAGCTTGGGGGGACAGCGCCTCGTGAACACTGAAGCTTTCTTT. Its translation: CASSLGGQRLVNTEAFF. The complete variable domain, with remaining parts taken from reference TRBV5-1 and TRBJ1-1, reads KAGVTQTPRYLIKTRGQQVTLSCSPISGHRSVSWYQQTPGQGLQFLFEYFSETQRNKGNFPGRFSGRQFSNSRSEMNVSTLELGDSALYLCASSLGGQRLVNTEAFFGQGTRLTVV.

This clone was seen more than once but under ten times. CDR3 sequence: CASSYWQNTEAFF. The CDR3, as DNA: TGTGCCAGCAGTTACTGGCAAAACACTGAAGCTTTCTTT. This chain joins TRBV6-5 and TRBJ1-1; D remains ambiguous. Trimming stripped 1 base from V and 2 bases from J, with 5 bases between. Germline assignment: CDR1 MNHEY and CDR2 SVGAGI. The CDR3 is made up of 13 amino acids.

The chain joins TRBV6-5 to TRBJ2-7; no firm D call. This CDR3 has 12 residues. Trimming took 6 bases from V and 1 from J, leaving 7 bases between them. The germline CDR1 and CDR2 sequences are MNHEY and SVGAGI. This chain's CDR3 is CASSHRSYEQYF. In nucleotides, the CDR3 is TGTGCCAGCAGCCACAGATCCTACGAGCAGTACTTC.

The gene calls are TRBV5-1 and TRBJ2-5, with 9 bases lining up with TRBD1. The CDR3 has 15 amino acids. CDR1 and CDR2 (germline): SGHRS, YFSETQ. V dropped 4 bases and J dropped 4; count of bases not matched to a gene: 8. This CDR3 is CASSLRQGEGETQYF. In DNA, the CDR3 is TGCGCCAGCAGCCTCCGACAGGGGGAAGGAGAGACCCAGTACTTC.

The genes are TRBV6-4 and TRBJ1-6; D unresolved. Germline assignment: CDR1 MRHNA and CDR2 SNTAGT. The CDR3 runs 18 residues. The V end was cut by 5 bases, the J end by 0 bases, with 17 bases between. CDR3 sequence reads: CASSRETSRSSYNSPLHF. Here the CDR3 DNA reads TGTGCCAGCAGTAGGGAGACGTCAAGGAGCTCCTATAATTCACCCCTCCACTTT.

CDR3 DNA: TGTGCCACCAGTGACGGCGACACGCGCAATCAGCCCCAGCATTTT. Translation gives CATSDGDTRNQPQHF. The chain uses TRBV24-1 and TRBJ1-5; D gene uncertain. CDR3 length: 15 amino acids. The ends were cut back, 4 bases at V and 2 bases at J, with 11 bases in the middle. Germline CDR1 and CDR2: KGHDR and SFDVKD.

The rearrangement links TRBV21-1 to TRBJ1-5; the table's D call TRBD1 went unverified against the DNA. TRBV21-1 is labeled a pseudogene. The CDR3 is 15 amino acids. The CDR3 bases are TGTGCCAGCAGCAAAGGGCTTGGCAGGGATCAGCCCCAGCATTTT. This translates into CASSKGLGRDQPQHF.

The rearrangement links TRBV3-1 (or the pseudogene TRBV3-2) to TRBJ2-1; 14 bases agree with TRBD2. In germline, CDR1 is LGHDT, CDR2 YNNKEL (reference sequence). The CDR3 totals 17 residues. The junction had 7 bases not matched to a gene; V was cut back by 6 bases and J by 3 bases. The CDR3 bases are TGTGCCAGCAGAGGGACTAGCGGGGGCTCGTACTACAATGAGCAGTTCTTC. Translating it yields CASRGTSGGSYYNEQFF.

The CDR3 region has the DNA TGTGCCATCAGTGAGTCGGCAGGGGCCCAGCCCCAGCATTTT. It translates to CAISESAGAQPQHF. This chain uses TRBV10-3 with TRBJ1-5, with D possibly matching TRBD1 (6 bases). Trimming left V 0 bases short and J 7 bases short, with 10 bases between. Germline V gene sequence: CDR1 ENHRY, CDR2 SYGVKD. The CDR3 is 14 amino acids.

The rearrangement links TRBV3-1 (or the pseudogene TRBV3-2) to TRBJ2-3; 8 bases are a match to TRBD2. This CDR3 region has 18 residues. In germline, CDR1 is LGHDT, CDR2 YNNKEL (reference sequence). Germline trimming cut 3 bases from V and 2 bases from J; bases unmatched to any gene: 13. This chain's CDR3 is CASSHGPKGREDTDTQYF. Written as DNA, the CDR3 is TGTGCCAGCAGCCATGGACCAAAAGGGCGGGAGGACACAGATACGCAGTATTTT.

The chain combines TRBV4-2 with TRBJ1-1; D gene ambiguous. Germline CDR1 reads LGHNA; CDR2 reads YNFKEQ. This CDR3 has 14 amino acids. With 1 base removed from V and 4 bases from J, the gap between germline ends came to 10 bases. CDR3 in DNA: TGTGCCAGCAGCCAAGGAGGTAGAAGCACTGAAGCTTTCTTT. Encoded protein: CASSQGGRSTEAFF.

The V and J genes are TRBV5-1 and TRBJ2-1; a possible D gene is TRBD1 (5 bases). The V and J ends lost 4 bases and 1 base respectively, with 12 bases between them. This CDR3 spans 15 amino acids. Germline V CDR1 and CDR2: SGHRS, YFSETQ. The CDR3 sequence: CASSRAQGSYNEQFF. The DNA of the CDR3 is TGCGCCAGCAGCCGGGCCCAGGGATCCTACAATGAGCAGTTCTTC.

The rearrangement links TRBV29-1 to TRBJ2-3; TRBD2 matches at 14 bases. J was trimmed by 4 bases and V by 4 bases; bases with no gene match: 19. The germline gives CDR1 SQVTM, CDR2 ANQGSEA. The CDR3 is made up of 20 amino acids. The CDR3 DNA is TGCAGCGTTGGCAGACCCGGACTAGCGGGAGGATTCCTCGCGGCAGATACGCAGTATTTT. This translates into CSVGRPGLAGGFLAADTQYF.

The chain couples TRBV28 to TRBJ1-5, with 8 positions matching TRBD1. This CDR3 is 17 amino acids long. Per the germline V gene, CDR1 is MDHEN and CDR2 is SYDVKM. V lost 6 bases, J lost 2 bases, and 12 bases stayed unmatched. The CDR3 DNA sequence: TGTGCCAGCAGCACCTTCTACAGGGGGAGTGGCAATCAGCCCCAGCATTTT. This codes for CASSTFYRGSGNQPQHF.

This chain uses TRBV5-1 with TRBJ1-6; perhaps TRBD1 as D (5 bases). Germline CDR1 reads SGHRS; CDR2 reads YFSETQ. The length of the CDR3 is 15 residues. V was trimmed by 0 bases and J by 3 bases, leaving 7 bases between them. CDR3 sequence: CASSLEGNYNSPLHF. DNA of the CDR3: TGCGCCAGCAGCTTGGAGGGGAACTATAATTCACCCCTCCACTTT.

The chain has TRBV11-3 and TRBJ1-2; D ambiguous. The CDR3 length is 15 residues. V was clipped by 2 bases and J by 7 bases, with 17 bases between them. In germline, CDR1 is SGHNT, CDR2 YENEEA. CDR3 loop: CASSLSSGEWSGYTF. Here the CDR3 DNA reads TGTGCCAGCAGCTTATCCTCGGGAGAGTGGAGTGGCTACACCTTC.

The gene calls are TRBV30 and TRBJ1-1; D remains ambiguous. Trimming cost V 5 bases and J 1 base, with 11 bases left between them. CDR1 is GTSNPN, CDR2 SVGIG, per germline (reference sequence). The CDR3 extends over 13 amino acids. In DNA, the CDR3 is TGTGCCTGGGACATACAAAAGAACACTGAAGCTTTCTTT. Protein product: CAWDIQKNTEAFF. Based on the CDR3 plus reference TRBV30 and TRBJ1-1, the full variable domain is SQTIHQWPATLVQPVGSPLSLECTVEGTSNPNLYWYRQAAGRGLQLLFYSVGIGQISSEVPQNLSASRPQDRQFILSSKKLLLSDSGFYLCAWDIQKNTEAFFGQGTRLTVV.

V usage is TRBV19 and J usage is TRBJ1-5; 9 bases align to TRBD1. V lost 5 bases to trimming and J lost 4 bases; unmatched junction nucleotides: 9. CDR1 and CDR2 (germline): LNHDA, SQIVND (reference sequence). This CDR3 is 16 amino acids long. The CDR3 protein is CASSVVRDRANQPQHF. CDR3 bases: TGTGCCAGTAGTGTCGTCCGGGACAGGGCAAATCAGCCCCAGCATTTT.

The chain uses TRBV5-5 and TRBJ1-2, with D possibly matching TRBD1 (6 bases). CDR3 length: 15 amino acids. Germline values: CDR1 SGHKS, CDR2 YYEKEE (reference sequence). Trimming took off 4 bases at V and 4 bases at J, with 17 bases between the two ends. The chain's CDR3 is CASSTASAGVYGYTF. In nucleotides, the CDR3 is TGTGCCAGCAGCACCGCCTCGGCAGGGGTCTATGGCTACACCTTC. The whole variable domain, filled in from reference TRBV5-5 and TRBJ1-2, reads DAGVTQSPTHLIKTRGQQVTLRCSPISGHKSVSWYQQVLGQGPQFIFQYYEKEERGRGNFPDRFSARQFPNYSSELNVNALLLGDSALYLCASSTASAGVYGYTFGSGTRLTVV.

This chain connects TRBV7-9 to TRBJ1-1; D remains ambiguous. This CDR3 is built from 13 residues. Trimming removed 7 bases at V and 4 bases at J, with 13 bases between. Germline values: CDR1 SEHNR, CDR2 FQNEAQ (reference sequence). In DNA form, the CDR3 reads TGTGCCAGCAACGGTATCGAGCGCACTGAAGCTTTCTTT. It is translated as CASNGIERTEAFF.

The chain uses TRBV15 and TRBJ2-6, with a possible D match to TRBD2 (6 bases). Per the germline V gene, CDR1 is LNHNV and CDR2 is YYDKDF (reference sequence). The CDR3 loop spans 19 amino acids. Trimming pared 5 bases from V and 1 base from J, leaving 21 bases between. The CDR3: CATSSTAGRMESGANVLTF. CDR3 nucleotide sequence: TGTGCCACCAGCTCGACGGCAGGGAGGATGGAGTCTGGGGCCAACGTCCTGACTTTC.

The chain recombines TRBV7-3 with TRBJ2-3; D unclear. V shed 1 base and J shed 5 bases, with 7 bases lying between them. From germline, CDR1 is SGHTA and CDR2 FQGTGA. CDR3 length equals 13 residues. CDR3 in amino acids: CASSLRYGDTQYF. The CDR3 DNA reads TGTGCCAGCAGCTTAAGGTACGGAGATACGCAGTATTTT.

The V call is TRBV28, the J call TRBJ2-7; D might be TRBD2 (6 bases). Germline values: CDR1 MDHEN, CDR2 SYDVKM. The CDR3 runs 15 residues. V lost 1 base to trimming and J lost 2 bases, with 12 bases between them. The CDR3 DNA reads TGTGCCAGCAGTTTATTCGGGAGAGGGGCCTACGAGCAGTACTTC. It codes for CASSLFGRGAYEQYF.

This chain uses TRBV27 with TRBJ2-5; 8 nucleotides align to TRBD1. The germline gives CDR1 MNHEY, CDR2 SMNVEV (reference sequence). There are 15 residues in the CDR3. With V trimmed by 2 bases and J by 6 bases, 8 bases remained unmatched. The CDR3 spells CASSLGVGTGQTQYF. The CDR3 bases are TGTGCCAGCAGTTTAGGGGTGGGGACAGGTCAGACCCAGTACTTC.